Shown below are 31 T cell receptor beta chains from a single sample sequenced in a study of cytomegalovirus exposure and HLA in healthy donors. 13 Jbeta primers and 60 Vbeta primers were used for the PCR. Only in-frame clones appear in the TCRdb table, and some are missing; sequencing was by immunoSEQ multiplex PCR. The data hold 200,000 or so clones, with about 83% observed a single time. The specimen sequenced was PBMCs. The source of these receptors is a girl between 5 and 17 years old in good health and CMV-seronegative.

With regard to this clone: At one boundary the junction diverges from the germline segment, which might be a read error. The gene calls are TRBV11-2 and TRBJ2-1; D unresolved. This CDR3 region has 10 residues. CDR1 is SGHAT, CDR2 FQNNGV, per germline. CDR3 DNA: TGTGCCAGCAGCTACAGTGAGCAGTTCTTC. It encodes CASSYSEQFF.

The rearrangement links TRBV2 to TRBJ2-7; perhaps TRBD1 as D (6 bases). Germline loops: CDR1 SNHLY, CDR2 FYNNEI. The V gene lost 7 bases and the J gene lost 0 bases, with 13 bases spanning the gap. The CDR3 contains 14 residues. The CDR3 DNA reads TGTGCCAGCACAGACACAGGGAGCTCCTACGAGCAGTACTTC. It codes for CASTDTGSSYEQYF.

The chain is built from TRBV4-2 and TRBJ2-1; TRBD2 matches 10 bases. Trimming removed 2 bases from V and 6 bases from J; junction bases left unmatched: 10. Looked up from germline, CDR1 is LGHNA and CDR2 is YNFKEQ. The CDR3 loop spans 17 amino acids. CDR3 sequence: CASSQPEAGGWPNEQFF. In nucleotides, the CDR3 is TGTGCCAGCAGCCAACCTGAAGCGGGAGGGTGGCCCAATGAGCAGTTCTTC.

The V gene is TRBV11-2, the J gene TRBJ1-1, with D maybe TRBD1 (5 bases). Trimming shortened V by 1 base and J by 0 bases, and 9 bases separated the two germline ends. This CDR3 has 15 amino acids. Germline CDR1 and CDR2: SGHAT and FQNNGV. The CDR3 DNA is TGTGCCAGCAGCTTAGTCGGGGGTGTGAACACTGAAGCTTTCTTT. Translating gives CASSLVGGVNTEAFF.

The chain combines TRBV6-4 with TRBJ1-1; TRBD1 is a possible D gene (6 bases). Trimming removed 8 bases from V and 2 bases from J, with 12 bases in between. This CDR3 has 13 residues. CDR1 MRHNA and CDR2 SNTAGT come from the germline V gene. This CDR3 is CASRRGTNTEAFF. The CDR3 DNA is TGTGCCAGCCGGAGAGGGACAAACACTGAAGCTTTCTTT.

This sequence joins TRBV19 and TRBJ2-2; TRBD1 aligns across 8 bases. CDR3 length: 16 amino acids. CDR1 and CDR2 (germline): LNHDA, SQIVND (reference sequence). The trim removed 2 bases at V and 1 base at J, leaving 3 bases unmatched. CDR3 DNA: TGTGCCAGTAGTATACGAGGGACAGGGAACACCGGGGAGCTGTTTTTT. This encodes CASSIRGTGNTGELFF. The full variable domain, completed using reference TRBV19 and TRBJ2-2, is DGGITQSPKYLFRKEGQNVTLSCEQNLNHDAMYWYRQDPGQGLRLIYYSQIVNDFQKGDIAEGYSVSREKKESFPLTVTSAQKNPTAFYLCASSIRGTGNTGELFFGEGSRLTVL.

V is TRBV6-5 and J is TRBJ1-1; TRBD1 matches 10 bases. The CDR3 length is 16 residues. Germline V gene data show CDR1 as MNHEY and CDR2 as SVGAGI. V gave up 4 bases and J gave up 1 base; unmatched junction bases: 6. As DNA, the CDR3 is TGTGCCAGCAGTTTCGGACAGGGGGTAGGGAACACTGAAGCTTTCTTT. It translates to CASSFGQGVGNTEAFF.

This clone has just one count. The J gene is TRBJ2-4, the V gene TRBV18; perhaps TRBD1 as D (6 bases). The V end lost 2 bases, the J end lost 1 base, and 15 bases lay between the germline ends. Germline lookup yields CDR1 KGHSH and CDR2 LQKENI. This CDR3 is built from 17 residues. The CDR3 here is CASSPWVLGGAKNIQYF. DNA for the CDR3: TGTGCCAGCTCACCATGGGTCCTAGGGGGTGCCAAAAACATTCAGTACTTC.

This chain's CDR3 is CAWSLTGGYGYTF. Here the CDR3 DNA reads TGTGCCTGGAGCCTGACAGGGGGCTATGGCTACACCTTC. The chain links TRBV30 to TRBJ1-2; 9 bases agree with TRBD1. The CDR3 is 13 residues long. With V trimmed by 3 bases and J by 4 bases, 3 bases remained unmatched. Germline CDR1 GTSNPN, CDR2 SVGIG (reference sequence).

This chain connects TRBV28 to TRBJ1-4; 11 bases map to TRBD1. The V gene end was trimmed by 7 bases and the J gene end by 6 bases; junction bases not matched to a gene: 4. Germline values: CDR1 MDHEN, CDR2 SYDVKM. The CDR3 is 14 amino acids. The CDR3 loop is CASNLGQGDEKLFF. Written as DNA, the CDR3 is TGTGCCAGCAATCTGGGACAGGGGGATGAAAAACTGTTTTTT.

The chain links TRBV15 to TRBJ2-1, with 11 bases fitting TRBD2. Germline values: CDR1 LNHNV, CDR2 YYDKDF (reference sequence). The CDR3 consists of 15 residues. Trimming took 5 bases from V and 4 from J; bases not matched to a gene: 4. The CDR3 sequence: CATSPGTSGYNEQFF. CDR3 nucleotides: TGTGCCACCAGCCCTGGGACTAGCGGATACAATGAGCAGTTCTTC. The variable domain in full, completed from reference TRBV15 and TRBJ2-1, reads DAMVIQNPRYQVTQFGKPVTLSCSQTLNHNVMYWYQQKSSQAPKLLFHYYDKDFNNEADTPDNFQSRRPNTSFCFLDIRSPGLGDTAMYLCATSPGTSGYNEQFFGPGTRLTVL.

This clone was seen a single time. J is TRBJ1-1 and V is TRBV27, with a tentative D call TRBD1 (6 bases). The V end lost 3 bases, the J end lost 0 bases, and 14 bases lay between the germline ends. Germline loops: CDR1 MNHEY, CDR2 SMNVEV (reference sequence). The CDR3 is 16 residues long. In DNA, the CDR3 is TGTGCCAGCAGTTTCGTCGGCAGGGGTCTGAACACTGAAGCTTTCTTT. It is translated as CASSFVGRGLNTEAFF.

The sample holds a few counts of this clone. V and J are TRBV10-3 and TRBJ2-7; 10 bases match TRBD2. With V trimmed by 3 bases and J by 2 bases, 7 bases remained unmatched. Germline lookup yields CDR1 ENHRY and CDR2 SYGVKD. This CDR3 is 16 amino acids long. The CDR3 DNA reads as TGTGCCATCAGTGAATTGTCTAGCGGGAGAGCCTACGAGCAGTACTTC. As protein: CAISELSSGRAYEQYF.

J is TRBJ2-5 and V is TRBV20-1; D gene ambiguous. The assigned J gene may be wrong: the sequence end matches TRBJ2-7 better. CDR3 length: 11 amino acids. CDR1 and CDR2 (germline): DFQATT, SNEGSKA (reference sequence). CDR3 in amino acids: CSAERVYEQYF. Here the CDR3 DNA reads TGCAGTGCCGAGAGAGTCTACGAGCAGTACTTC.

This chain joins TRBV6-1 and TRBJ1-1; TRBD1 matches 9 bases. J gave up 7 bases and V 4 bases, and 10 bases lay outside the gene matches. This CDR3 has 15 amino acids. CDR1 and CDR2 from the germline V gene are MNHNS and SASEGT. The chain's CDR3 is CASSGRDRVENEAFF. CDR3 sequence (DNA): TGTGCCAGCAGTGGGAGGGACAGGGTGGAAAATGAAGCTTTCTTT.

The V and J genes are TRBV5-4 and TRBJ2-1, with a possible D match to TRBD1 (6 bases). The germline V gene encodes CDR1 SGHNT and CDR2 YYREEE (reference sequence). Trimming removed 3 bases at V and 6 bases at J, with 19 bases between. CDR3 size: 16 residues. CDR3 bases: TGTGCCAGCAGCTCATACCCCGGGACATATATCAATGAGCAGTTCTTC. Residues: CASSSYPGTYINEQFF.

The rearrangement uses TRBV28 and TRBJ1-1; D ambiguous. The ends were cut back, 2 bases at V and 8 bases at J, with 12 bases in the middle. Germline V CDR1 and CDR2: MDHEN, SYDVKM. This CDR3 is 13 amino acids long. The CDR3 loop is CASSLMARREAFF. The CDR3 DNA sequence: TGTGCCAGCAGTTTAATGGCAAGGAGAGAAGCTTTCTTT.

J is TRBJ2-1 and V is TRBV19, with 7 bases fitting TRBD1. V lost 10 bases and J lost 7; bases outside the gene matches: 16. The CDR3 runs 15 residues. Germline V gene sequence: CDR1 LNHDA, CDR2 SQIVND (reference sequence). The CDR3 DNA reads as TGTGCCACGTCCAGACAGGGCGGTTCGTATAATGAGCAGTTCTTC. Amino acids: CATSRQGGSYNEQFF.

The chain recombines TRBV10-3 with TRBJ2-7; 7 nucleotides agree with TRBD1. CDR3 size: 15 residues. Germline loops: CDR1 ENHRY, CDR2 SYGVKD. The trim removed 8 bases at V and 2 bases at J, leaving 12 bases unmatched. The CDR3: CAISLGQVGAYEQYF. CDR3 nucleotides: TGTGCCATCTCACTCGGACAGGTTGGAGCCTACGAGCAGTACTTC.

The chain uses TRBV7-8 and TRBJ1-5; D gene ambiguous. The germline V and J ends were trimmed by 3 bases and 6 bases, with 12 bases remaining between them. The V gene's germline CDR1 is SGHVS and CDR2 FQNEAQ. The CDR3 covers 14 residues. For the CDR3, the DNA is TGTGCCAGCAGCTTTCGTAGTTTTGGTCAGCCCCAGCATTTT. It translates to CASSFRSFGQPQHF. Together with reference TRBV7-8 and TRBJ1-5, the CDR3 gives the full variable domain: GAGVSQSPRYKVAKRGQDVALRCDPISGHVSLFWYQQALGQGPEFLTYFQNEAQLDKSGLPSDRFFAERPEGSVSTLKIQRTQQEDSAVYLCASSFRSFGQPQHFGDGTRLSIL.

The V and J genes are TRBV9 and TRBJ2-5, with a tentative D call TRBD1 (6 bases). CDR1 and CDR2 from the germline V gene are SGDLS and YYNGEE. V was cut by 0 bases and J by 2 bases, with 14 bases left in between. This CDR3 has 16 residues. CDR3 in amino acids: CASSVAGDRLQETQYF. In DNA form, the CDR3 reads TGTGCCAGCAGCGTAGCTGGAGACAGGTTGCAAGAGACCCAGTACTTC.

V is TRBV27 and J is TRBJ2-1; tentative D call: TRBD2 (6 bases). The ends were cut back, 8 bases at V and 7 bases at J, with 6 bases in the middle. The CDR3 is 10 amino acids. The V gene's germline CDR1 is MNHEY and CDR2 SMNVEV (reference sequence). This chain's CDR3 is CASGGNEQFF. DNA for the CDR3: TGTGCCAGCGGGGGGAATGAGCAGTTCTTC.

The rearrangement uses TRBV7-8 and TRBJ2-5; 7 positions agree with TRBD1. CDR1 is SGHVS and CDR2 is FQNEAQ in the germline V gene. The V gene end was trimmed by 6 bases and the J gene end by 5 bases; junction bases not matched to a gene: 9. This CDR3 spans 14 amino acids. The CDR3 DNA is TGTGCCAGCAGAAAGAAGACAGGGACCGAGACCCAGTACTTC. This gives the protein CASRKKTGTETQYF. Variable domain in full (rest from reference TRBV7-8 and TRBJ2-5): GAGVSQSPRYKVAKRGQDVALRCDPISGHVSLFWYQQALGQGPEFLTYFQNEAQLDKSGLPSDRFFAERPEGSVSTLKIQRTQQEDSAVYLCASRKKTGTETQYFGPGTRLLVL.

The gene calls are TRBV5-5 and TRBJ2-7, with 8 bases aligning to TRBD1. Trimming cost V 0 bases and J 3 bases; bases outside gene matches: 2. The V gene's germline CDR1 is SGHKS and CDR2 YYEKEE (reference sequence). The CDR3 totals 14 residues. The DNA of the CDR3 is TGTGCCAGCAGCTTGGCGACAGGGGTCTACGAGCAGTACTTC. Its protein is CASSLATGVYEQYF.

This clone appeared once. This chain links TRBV9 with TRBJ2-5; D is unresolved. V was clipped by 0 bases and J by 1 base, with 13 bases between them. CDR1 is SGDLS, CDR2 YYNGEE, per germline. The CDR3 is 16 amino acids. This CDR3 is CASSVGSGLAQETQYF. Here the CDR3 DNA reads TGTGCCAGCAGCGTAGGTTCGGGTTTGGCCCAAGAGACCCAGTACTTC.

This chain links TRBV27 with TRBJ1-6; D is uncertain. Trimming stripped 9 bases from V and 7 bases from J, with 16 bases between. The CDR3 sequence is 14 residues long. CDR1 MNHEY and CDR2 SMNVEV come from the germline V gene (reference sequence). CDR3 in amino acids: CARRRRHSNSPLHF. The DNA for the CDR3 is TGTGCCAGGAGACGCCGCCACAGCAATTCACCCCTCCACTTT.

This chain joins TRBV4-3 and TRBJ2-3; 7 positions agree with TRBD2. The trim removed 4 bases at V and 5 bases at J, leaving 18 bases unmatched. The germline V gene has CDR1 LGHNA and CDR2 YSLEER. This CDR3 region has 18 residues. In nucleotides, the CDR3 is TGCGCCAGCAGCCCCCGGGGAGATGGGGGGGATAGACGAGATACGCAGTATTTT. Amino acid sequence: CASSPRGDGGDRRDTQYF.

A few counts support this clone. The rearrangement links TRBV5-1 to TRBJ1-1; tentatively, D is TRBD1 (5 bases). This CDR3 spans 14 amino acids. Germline assignment: CDR1 SGHRS and CDR2 YFSETQ. Trimming cost V 2 bases and J 0 bases, with 8 bases left between them. CDR3 nucleotides: TGCGCCAGCAGCTTCCAGGGAATGAACACTGAAGCTTTCTTT. Translation: CASSFQGMNTEAFF. The full variable domain, with the rest looked up from reference TRBV5-1 and TRBJ1-1, is KAGVTQTPRYLIKTRGQQVTLSCSPISGHRSVSWYQQTPGQGLQFLFEYFSETQRNKGNFPGRFSGRQFSNSRSEMNVSTLELGDSALYLCASSFQGMNTEAFFGQGTRLTVV.

V usage is TRBV7-6 and J usage is TRBJ2-5; D might be TRBD1 (6 bases). V gave up 0 bases and J gave up 7 bases, with 12 bases separating them. The CDR3 spans 14 residues. The germline V gene encodes CDR1 SGHVS and CDR2 FNYEAQ. CDR3 in amino acids: CASSLARGRGTQYF. In DNA form, the CDR3 reads TGTGCCAGCAGCTTAGCCAGGGGTCGGGGGACCCAGTACTTC.

V gene TRBV19 combines with J gene TRBJ2-5, with 9 bases that match TRBD2. Germline CDR1 is LNHDA and CDR2 is SQIVND (reference sequence). The CDR3 is 16 amino acids. The V gene end was trimmed by 3 bases and the J gene end by 7 bases; junction bases not matched to a gene: 12. DNA of the CDR3: TGTGCCAGTAGTATGGGGCTAGCGGGGCTTCAGAGGACCCAGTACTTC. As protein: CASSMGLAGLQRTQYF.

This chain connects TRBV12-5 to TRBJ1-2, with 7 positions matching TRBD1. CDR3 size: 12 residues. Trimming took 1 base from V and 10 from J; bases not matched to a gene: 3. The V gene's germline CDR1 is LGHNT and CDR2 FRNRAP. CDR3 nucleotides: TGTGCTAGTGGTTTGGACAGGGGCGACTACACCTTC. It translates to CASGLDRGDYTF.